This T cell receptor beta chain came from a study of molecular identifiers for immune sequencing clone quantification. This clonotype was picked up many times. TCRdb re-called the PCR reads with MiXCR, one entry per CDR3 protein. This table has about 320,000 distinct CDR3 sequences, about a fifth appearing once. The sequencing input was naive CD8+ T cells from blood, with Jurkat cell RNA spiked in. Subset reported: FACS-sorted CD8+CD4-CCR7+CD45RA+ naive T cells. The sequence derives from a human donor in good health. Some libraries in this study had Jurkat cell RNA spiked in.

The CDR3 sequence: CASSISGAYEQYF. The CDR3 region has the DNA TGTGCCAGCAGTATTTCTGGGGCCTACGAGCAGTACTTC. This rearrangement joins TRBV27 to TRBJ2-7; no definite D call. The CDR3 extends over 13 amino acids. V gave up 5 bases and J gave up 2 bases, with 10 bases separating them. The germline CDR1 and CDR2 sequences are MNHEY and SMNVEV (reference sequence).